This T cell receptor beta chain appears in the sequencing data of a study of blood T cell repertoires in COVID-19. Germline loops: CDR1 SGHNT, CDR2 YYREEE (reference sequence). This CDR3 is built from 14 residues. Deletions cut 1 base from V and 3 bases from J, with 9 bases between. Cohorts were assigned according to the clinical history that participants reported. Recovered Cohort 3 donors showed two negative PCRs, clearance, or symptom resolution. Repertoires were generated with immunoSEQ multiplex PCR, while TCRdb's copy carries only in-frame clones and drops some. The sample shows around 270,000 clones, 70% to 90% of them seen only once.

This clonotype was obtained from a young woman who had recovered from COVID-19. The specimen sequenced was PBMCs or T cells enriched from blood (not recorded which). The chain recombines TRBV5-4 with TRBJ2-3, with D possibly being TRBD2 (6 bases). The CDR3 loop reads CASSLRRETDTQYF. In DNA form, the CDR3 reads TGTGCCAGCAGCTTGAGACGGGAGACAGATACGCAGTATTTT. The full variable domain, its missing parts supplied by reference TRBV5-4 and TRBJ2-3, is ETGVTQSPTHLIKTRGQQVTLRCSSQSGHNTVSWYQQALGQGPQFIFQYYREEENGRGNFPPRFSGLQFPNYSSELNVNALELDDSALYLCASSLRRETDTQYFGPGTRLTVL.